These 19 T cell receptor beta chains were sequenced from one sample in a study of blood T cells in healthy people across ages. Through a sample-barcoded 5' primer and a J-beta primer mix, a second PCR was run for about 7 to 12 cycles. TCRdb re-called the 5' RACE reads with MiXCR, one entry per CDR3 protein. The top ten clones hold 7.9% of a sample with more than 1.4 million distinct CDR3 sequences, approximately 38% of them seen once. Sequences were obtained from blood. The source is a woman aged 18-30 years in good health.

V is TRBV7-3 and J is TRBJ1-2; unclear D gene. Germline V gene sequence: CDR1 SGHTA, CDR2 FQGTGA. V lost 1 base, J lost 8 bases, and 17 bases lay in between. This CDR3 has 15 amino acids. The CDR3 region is CASSLNPTNGEGYTF. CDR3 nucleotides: TGTGCCAGCAGCTTAAATCCGACCAACGGGGAGGGCTACACCTTC.

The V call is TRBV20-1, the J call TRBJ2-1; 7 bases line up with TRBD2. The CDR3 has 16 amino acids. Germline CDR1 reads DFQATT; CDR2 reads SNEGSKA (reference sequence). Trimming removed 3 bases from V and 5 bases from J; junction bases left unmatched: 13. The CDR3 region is CSARDLGRAGNNEQFF. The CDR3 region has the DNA TGCAGTGCTAGGGACCTGGGACGAGCGGGAAACAATGAGCAGTTCTTC.

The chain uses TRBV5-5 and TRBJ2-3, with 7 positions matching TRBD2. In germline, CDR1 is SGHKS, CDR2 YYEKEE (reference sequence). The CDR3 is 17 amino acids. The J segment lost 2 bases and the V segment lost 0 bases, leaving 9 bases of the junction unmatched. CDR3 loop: CASSLVLRGRATDTQYF. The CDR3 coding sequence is TGTGCCAGCAGCTTGGTTCTACGTGGGAGGGCCACAGATACGCAGTATTTT.

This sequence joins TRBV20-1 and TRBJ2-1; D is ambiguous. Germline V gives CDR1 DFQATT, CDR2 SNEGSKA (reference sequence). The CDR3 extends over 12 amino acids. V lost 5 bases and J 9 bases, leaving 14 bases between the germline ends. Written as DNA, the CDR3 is TGCAGTGCTCGACCGACGCACGCTGAGCAGTTCTTC. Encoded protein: CSARPTHAEQFF.

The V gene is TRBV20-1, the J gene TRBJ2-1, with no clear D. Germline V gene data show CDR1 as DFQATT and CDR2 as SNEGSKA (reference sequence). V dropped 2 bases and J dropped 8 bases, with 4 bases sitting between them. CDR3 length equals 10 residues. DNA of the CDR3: TGCAGTGCTAGACAGGATGAGCAGTTCTTC. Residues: CSARQDEQFF.

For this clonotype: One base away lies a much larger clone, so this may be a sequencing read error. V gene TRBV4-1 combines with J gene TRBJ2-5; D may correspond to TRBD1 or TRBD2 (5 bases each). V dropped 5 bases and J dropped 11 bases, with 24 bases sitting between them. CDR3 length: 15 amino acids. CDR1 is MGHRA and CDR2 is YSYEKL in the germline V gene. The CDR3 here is CASSFQGSGYNEQYF. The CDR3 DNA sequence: TGCGCCAGCAGCTTCCAGGGCTCGGGGTACAATGAGCAGTACTTC.

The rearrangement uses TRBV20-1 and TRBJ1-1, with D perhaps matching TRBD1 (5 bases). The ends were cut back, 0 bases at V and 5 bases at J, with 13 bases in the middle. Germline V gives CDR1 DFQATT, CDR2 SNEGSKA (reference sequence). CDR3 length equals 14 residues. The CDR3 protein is CSARDGVGGTEAFF. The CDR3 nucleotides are TGCAGTGCTAGAGATGGGGTGGGGGGTACTGAAGCTTTCTTT.

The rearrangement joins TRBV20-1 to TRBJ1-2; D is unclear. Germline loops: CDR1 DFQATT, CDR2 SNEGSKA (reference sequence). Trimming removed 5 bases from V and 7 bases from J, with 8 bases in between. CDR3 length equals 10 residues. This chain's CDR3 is CSALEGGYTF. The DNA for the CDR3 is TGCAGTGCTTTAGAGGGTGGCTACACCTTC.

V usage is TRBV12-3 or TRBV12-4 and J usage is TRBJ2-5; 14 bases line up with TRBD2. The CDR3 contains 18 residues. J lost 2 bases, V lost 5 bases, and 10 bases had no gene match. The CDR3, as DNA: TGTGCCAGCAGTGAGCCGAGGACTAGCGGGGGGATACAAGAGACCCAGTACTTC. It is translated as CASSEPRTSGGIQETQYF.

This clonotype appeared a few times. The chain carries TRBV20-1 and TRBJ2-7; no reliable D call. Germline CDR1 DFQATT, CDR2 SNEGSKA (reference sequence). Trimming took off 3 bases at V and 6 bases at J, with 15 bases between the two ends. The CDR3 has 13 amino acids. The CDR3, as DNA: TGCAGTGCTAGCGTCGTTTTCCCCGGCGAGCAGTACTTC. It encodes CSASVVFPGEQYF.

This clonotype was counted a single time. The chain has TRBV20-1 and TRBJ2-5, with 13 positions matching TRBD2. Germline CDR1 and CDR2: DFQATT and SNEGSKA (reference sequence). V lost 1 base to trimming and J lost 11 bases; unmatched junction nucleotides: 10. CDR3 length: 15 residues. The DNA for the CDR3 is TGCAGTGCTAGAGTTCCCGGGACTAGCGGGAATGAGCAGTACTTC. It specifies CSARVPGTSGNEQYF.

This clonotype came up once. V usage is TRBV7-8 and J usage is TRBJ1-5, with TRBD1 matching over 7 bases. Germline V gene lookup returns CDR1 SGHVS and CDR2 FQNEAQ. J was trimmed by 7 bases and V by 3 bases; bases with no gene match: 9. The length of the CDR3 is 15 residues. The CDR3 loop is CASSFRTGGWQPQHF. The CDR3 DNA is TGTGCCAGCAGCTTCCGGACAGGTGGATGGCAGCCCCAGCATTTT.

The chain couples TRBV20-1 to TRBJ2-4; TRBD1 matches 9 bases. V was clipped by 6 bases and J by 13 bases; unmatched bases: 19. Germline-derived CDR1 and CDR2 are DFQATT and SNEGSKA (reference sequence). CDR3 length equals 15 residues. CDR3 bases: TGCAGTGCCCCTCCCGACAGGGGGACCTACAATGAGCAGTACTTC. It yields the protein CSAPPDRGTYNEQYF.

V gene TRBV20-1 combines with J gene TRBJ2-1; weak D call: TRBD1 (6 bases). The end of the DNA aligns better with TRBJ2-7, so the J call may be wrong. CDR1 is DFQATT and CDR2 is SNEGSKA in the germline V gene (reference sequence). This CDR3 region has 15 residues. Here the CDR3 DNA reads TGCAGTGCTAGGAAAGGACAGTCCATCGGGCCCGAGCAGTACTTC. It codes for CSARKGQSIGPEQYF.

CDR3 sequence reads: CASRVAGGYYNEQFF. The CDR3 DNA follows: TGTGCCAGCAGGGTAGCGGGAGGTTACTACAATGAGCAGTTCTTC. V and J are TRBV12-3 or TRBV12-4 and TRBJ2-1; 10 bases fit TRBD2. The V and J ends lost 6 bases and 3 bases, in that order; junction bases with no gene match: 5. CDR3 length equals 15 residues.

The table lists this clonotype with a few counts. In nucleotides, the CDR3 is TGTGCCACCAGCGGGATAGGTGGCGGCTATGGCTACACCTTC. Protein: CATSGIGGGYGYTF. The rearrangement links TRBV15 to TRBJ1-2; D unresolved. This CDR3 is built from 14 residues. CDR1 and CDR2 (germline): LNHNV, YYDKDF (reference sequence). The ends were cut back, 5 bases at V and 4 bases at J, with 14 bases in the middle.

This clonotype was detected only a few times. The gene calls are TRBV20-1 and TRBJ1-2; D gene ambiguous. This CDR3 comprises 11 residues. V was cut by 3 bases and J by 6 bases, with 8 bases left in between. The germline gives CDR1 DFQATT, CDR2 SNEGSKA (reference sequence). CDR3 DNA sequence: TGCAGTGCTAGCCGCCCAGATGGCTACACCTTC. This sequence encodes CSASRPDGYTF.

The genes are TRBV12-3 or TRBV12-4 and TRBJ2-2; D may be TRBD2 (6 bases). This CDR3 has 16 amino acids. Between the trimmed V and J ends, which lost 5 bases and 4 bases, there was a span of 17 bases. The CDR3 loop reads CASSPGGAEVTGELFF. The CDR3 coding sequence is TGTGCCAGCAGTCCTGGAGGGGCAGAGGTCACCGGGGAGCTGTTTTTT.

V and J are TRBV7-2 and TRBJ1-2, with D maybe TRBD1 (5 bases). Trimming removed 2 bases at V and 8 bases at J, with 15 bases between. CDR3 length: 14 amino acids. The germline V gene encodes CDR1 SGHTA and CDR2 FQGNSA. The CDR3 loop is CASSLTVQGGGYTF. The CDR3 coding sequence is TGTGCCAGCAGCTTAACAGTCCAGGGTGGAGGCTACACCTTC. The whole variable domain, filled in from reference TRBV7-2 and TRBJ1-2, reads GAGVSQSPSNKVTEKGKDVELRCDPISGHTALYWYRQSLGQGLEFLIYFQGNSAPDKSGLPSDRFSAERTGGSVSTLTIQRTQQEDSAVYLCASSLTVQGGGYTFGSGTRLTVV.